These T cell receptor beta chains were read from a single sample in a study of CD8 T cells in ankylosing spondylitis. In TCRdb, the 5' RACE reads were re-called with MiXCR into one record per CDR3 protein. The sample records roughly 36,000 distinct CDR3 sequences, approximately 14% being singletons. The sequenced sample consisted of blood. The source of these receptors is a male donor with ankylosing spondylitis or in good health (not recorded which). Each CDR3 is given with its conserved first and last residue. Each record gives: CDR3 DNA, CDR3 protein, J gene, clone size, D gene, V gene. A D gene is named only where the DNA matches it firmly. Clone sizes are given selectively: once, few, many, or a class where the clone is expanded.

CDR3 DNA: TGCGCCAGCAGCTTTTTAGGACAGGGAACCTACGAGCAGTACTTC
CDR3 protein: CASSFLGQGTYEQYF
J gene: TRBJ2-7
clone size: NA
D gene: TRBD1
V gene: TRBV5-1

CDR3 DNA: TGCAGTGCTAGAGGTCGGGAGGGCCCCGGGGAGCTGTTTTTT
CDR3 protein: CSARGREGPGELFF
J gene: TRBJ2-2
clone size: NA
D gene: TRBD2
V gene: TRBV20-1

CDR3 DNA: TGTGCCACCAGCAGGACAGGGTCAGGGGAGCTGTTTTTT
CDR3 protein: CATSRTGSGELFF
J gene: TRBJ2-2
clone size: few
D gene: TRBD1
V gene: TRBV15

CDR3 DNA: TGTGCCAGCAGCTTTGGACGGGGAAACTATGGCTACACCTTC
CDR3 protein: CASSFGRGNYGYTF
J gene: TRBJ1-2
clone size: few
D gene: NA
V gene: TRBV7-2

CDR3 DNA: TGCAGTGCTAGTTGGTGGACAGGGATGATGGATACGCAGTATTTT
CDR3 protein: CSASWWTGMMDTQYF
J gene: TRBJ2-3
clone size: NA
D gene: TRBD1
V gene: TRBV20-1

CDR3 DNA: TGCAGCGTTACCGGGATCTTTACCGGGGAGCTGTTTTTT
CDR3 protein: CSVTGIFTGELFF
J gene: TRBJ2-2
clone size: NA
D gene: NA
V gene: TRBV29-1

CDR3 DNA: TGTGCCATCAGCGGGACTACGGGTGCAGATACGCAGTATTTT
CDR3 protein: CAISGTTGADTQYF
J gene: TRBJ2-3
clone size: NA
D gene: TRBD2
V gene: TRBV10-3

CDR3 DNA: TGTGCCAGCAGCTTAACTAGCGGGAGCCACACCGGGGAGCTGTTTTTT
CDR3 protein: CASSLTSGSHTGELFF
J gene: TRBJ2-2
clone size: NA
D gene: TRBD2
V gene: TRBV7-3

CDR3 DNA: TGCGCCAGCAGCATGCGGACCGCAATAGAGACCCAGTACTTC
CDR3 protein: CASSMRTAIETQYF
J gene: TRBJ2-5
clone size: NA
D gene: NA
V gene: TRBV5-1

CDR3 DNA: TGTGCCAGCAGCCATGGCGGGGGGGCCGAAAATGAGCAGTTCTTC
CDR3 protein: CASSHGGGAENEQFF
J gene: TRBJ2-1
clone size: NA
D gene: TRBD2
V gene: TRBV4-2

CDR3 DNA: TGTGCCAGCTCGCTCGGCGGGGGAGGTGAAAAACTGTTTTTT
CDR3 protein: CASSLGGGGEKLFF
J gene: TRBJ1-4
clone size: few
D gene: NA
V gene: TRBV18

CDR3 DNA: TGCGCCAGCAGCTTGCAGCAGGGAGCCGGGGAGCTGTTTTTT
CDR3 protein: CASSLQQGAGELFF
J gene: TRBJ2-2
clone size: NA
D gene: NA
V gene: TRBV5-1

CDR3 DNA: TGTGCCAGCAGCCAAGTCTACCGGGAGCAGTTCTTC
CDR3 protein: CASSQVYREQFF
J gene: TRBJ2-1
clone size: few
D gene: NA
V gene: TRBV3-1

CDR3 DNA: TGTGCCAGCAGCCCTACGAGGACAGGGGTGTCAGATACGCAGTATTTT
CDR3 protein: CASSPTRTGVSDTQYF
J gene: TRBJ2-3
clone size: NA
D gene: TRBD1
V gene: TRBV7-2

CDR3 DNA: TGTGCCAGCAGCCCCCGGAGGGGACGCACAGATACGCAGTATTTT
CDR3 protein: CASSPRRGRTDTQYF
J gene: TRBJ2-3
clone size: NA
D gene: NA
V gene: TRBV4-2

CDR3 DNA: TGCGCCAGCAGCTTGGGTCTGGGGGTGGGCACTGAAGCTTTCTTT
CDR3 protein: CASSLGLGVGTEAFF
J gene: TRBJ1-1
clone size: NA
D gene: NA
V gene: TRBV5-1